The 8 T cell receptor beta chains presented below share a single source sample, sequenced in a study of cytomegalovirus exposure and HLA in healthy donors. Both 60 Vbeta primers and 13 Jbeta primers went into the PCR. The method was immunoSEQ multiplex PCR; TCRdb's version includes in-frame clones alone and lacks a portion of them. The repertoire holds about 130,000 clones, with 65% to 80% as singletons. Sequenced: PBMCs. These receptors were obtained from a woman in her thirties or forties in good health and CMV-seropositive.

The chain couples TRBV11-2 to TRBJ2-7; 7 bases align to TRBD1. The CDR3 runs to 15 residues. Germline values: CDR1 SGHAT, CDR2 FQNNGV. V lost 6 bases to trimming and J lost 3 bases; unmatched junction nucleotides: 11. The CDR3 here is CASSSLRGSNYEQYF. DNA for the CDR3: TGTGCCAGCAGTTCTCTCAGGGGGTCGAACTACGAGCAGTACTTC.

CDR3 DNA: TGCGCCAGCAGCTTGGTAGCAGATAATTCACCCCTCCACTTT. Residues: CASSLVADNSPLHF. This sequence joins TRBV5-1 and TRBJ1-6; D gene uncertain. V was trimmed by 0 bases and J by 5 bases, leaving 6 bases between them. The CDR3 length is 14 residues. CDR1 and CDR2 (germline): SGHRS, YFSETQ.

This chain's CDR3 is CASSPHRLAGAFSSYEQYF. The CDR3 DNA is TGTGCCAGCAGCCCCCACCGACTAGCGGGAGCCTTCTCCTCCTACGAGCAGTACTTC. The rearrangement uses TRBV7-8 and TRBJ2-7, with 12 positions matching TRBD2. The V gene's germline CDR1 is SGHVS and CDR2 FQNEAQ. V shed 5 bases, J shed 0 bases, and the junction held 14 bases outside the gene matches. This CDR3 is 19 amino acids long.

In regard to this clone: Distinct nucleotide sequences in the sample also encode this CDR3. This chain joins TRBV28 and TRBJ1-2, with D possibly matching TRBD1 (6 bases). Germline V CDR1 and CDR2: MDHEN, SYDVKM. The CDR3 runs to 15 residues. V was pared by 5 bases and J by 8 bases, with 21 bases between. DNA of the CDR3: TGTGCCAGCAGTCCCCCGGGGCAGGGGCGAAGGGGCTACACCTTC. Translating it yields CASSPPGQGRRGYTF.

The chain joins TRBV7-9 to TRBJ2-5; perhaps TRBD2 as D (7 bases). Trimming removed 4 bases from V and 2 bases from J, with 11 bases in between. This CDR3 is built from 14 residues. In germline, CDR1 is SEHNR, CDR2 FQNEAQ (reference sequence). In DNA form, the CDR3 reads TGTGCCAGCAGCTGGGGAGGGGGTCAAGAGACCCAGTACTTC. This sequence encodes CASSWGGGQETQYF.

V gene TRBV28 combines with J gene TRBJ2-7; TRBD1 is a possible D gene (6 bases). The ends were cut back, 5 bases at V and 2 bases at J, with 7 bases in the middle. The CDR3 spans 12 residues. CDR1 and CDR2 (germline): MDHEN, SYDVKM. The CDR3 spells CASSNRAYEQYF. The CDR3 DNA reads TGTGCCAGCAGTAACAGGGCCTACGAGCAGTACTTC.

The CDR3 reads CASSVILGQGGSGELFF. CDR3 DNA: TGCGCCAGCAGCGTGATTTTAGGACAGGGCGGATCCGGGGAGCTGTTTTTT. J is TRBJ2-2 and V is TRBV5-1; 8 bases align to TRBD1. V lost 4 bases and J lost 6; bases outside the gene matches: 14. The germline CDR1 and CDR2 sequences are SGHRS and YFSETQ. This CDR3 spans 17 amino acids.

This clone was seen just once. The chain is built from TRBV6-1 and TRBJ2-5; 7 bases are shared with TRBD2. CDR1 and CDR2 from the germline V gene are MNHNS and SASEGT. The V segment lost 3 bases and the J segment 5 bases; nucleotides outside the gene matches: 18. This CDR3 comprises 18 residues. In DNA form, the CDR3 reads TGTGCCAGCAGTGACCCAAATGGGCTGGGAGGGAGGGCCGAGACCCAGTACTTC. Its protein is CASSDPNGLGGRAETQYF.